This T cell receptor beta chain emerged from a study of blood T cell repertoires in COVID-19 (TCRdb year 2020). General notes on the study: Samples covering the acute and convalescent phases of COVID-19 were provided by collaborators in the United States, Italy and Spain. The prospective study material was composed of cDNA or gDNA derived from T cells, B-cell-depleted T cells, or PBMCs. A de-identified subject ID, COVID-19 status, age in years and sex were almost always included in the sample metadata. The repertoires were made available in a free public database intended to serve as a resource for research on the immune response to SARS-CoV-2. Subjects who had been exposed to COVID-19, were actively infected with it, or had recovered from it provided the deeply sampled blood TCRbeta repertoires that made up the dataset. The samples were drawn from the first 160 participants of the ongoing ImmuneRACE study and from 950 to 1,500 subjects provided by 6 global collaborators. Where HLA class I and class II types were available, the types were taken from metadata supplied by the sample provider, not from assay-based typing.

The table lists this clone with a count of one. The antigen this receptor binds is unknown. The input lacks base qualities; no much larger clone sits a single base away. V is reduced by 5 bases and J by 10 bases, leaving a spacing of 25 bases between them. The cysteine opens and the phenylalanine closes a CDR3 of 17 amino acids. The only DNA kept is the CDR3, 51 bases in frame from the first base. As encoded in the germline V gene, CDR1 is SGDLS while CDR2 is YYNGEE. Findings and caveats that apply to the study as a whole: Clinical and demographic metadata were provided uncurated, with the amount varying by source and participant.

TCRbeta CDR3 regions were amplified from genomic DNA by means of the immunoSEQ Assay, a bias-controlled multiplex PCR. As for the original processing: Nucleated cell counts per sample were estimated from amplification of reference gene primers within the assay. Sequence reads were collapsed and filtered to measure the absolute abundance of every unique TCRbeta CDR3 rearrangement. For each sample, productive Simpson clonality was calculated as the square root of Simpson's diversity index over productive rearrangements. Not all clones reach the TCRdb copy of this immuneACCESS table, which keeps in-frame sequences only. Checked studies attribute under half of the gap to unresolved V genes and leave the rest unexplained. D and trimming come from the DNA, and the V and J calls and clone size come from that table. This sample has roughly 220,000 clones in its table, and around 83% of those were observed once. The leading ten clones occupy approximately 6.6% of the sample.

Enrolling through a virtual design, the prospective study's participants ranged in age from roughly 18 to 95 years and lived across 24 United States geographic areas. In the prospective study, cohorts were assigned on the basis of participant-reported clinical history obtained from a screening survey and a study questionnaire. ImmuneRACE Cohort 3 recovered participants were defined by two consecutive negative NP/OP PCR tests, healthcare professional clearance, or symptom resolution. Mobile phlebotomists in the prospective study collected whole blood, serum and a nasopharyngeal or oropharyngeal swab from every participant. Participants in the prospective study had the option to provide additional blood draws and questionnaires over a roughly 2-month period. Before DNA extraction, blood samples from the prospective study were shipped at room temperature or frozen.

The receptor comes from a woman between 40 and 50 years old who had recovered from COVID-19. The V and J segments used are TRBV9 and TRBJ1-6, with a tentative D gene TRBD1 over 6 matching bases. Sequencing used PBMCs or T cells enriched from blood (not recorded which). The CDR3 protein: CASRRGVGMSGDSPLHF. The bases are TGTGCCAGCAGGCGGGGGGTCGGGATGTCAGGGGACTCACCCCTCCACTTT.